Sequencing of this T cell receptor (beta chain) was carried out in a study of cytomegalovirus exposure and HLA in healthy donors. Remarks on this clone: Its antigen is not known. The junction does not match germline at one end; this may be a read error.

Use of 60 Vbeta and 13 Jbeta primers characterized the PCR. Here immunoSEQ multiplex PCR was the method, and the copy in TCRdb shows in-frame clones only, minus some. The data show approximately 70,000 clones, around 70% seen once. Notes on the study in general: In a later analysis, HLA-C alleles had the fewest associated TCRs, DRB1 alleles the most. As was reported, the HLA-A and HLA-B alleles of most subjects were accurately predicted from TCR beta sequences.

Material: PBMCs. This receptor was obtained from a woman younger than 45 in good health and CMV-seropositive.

The chain's CDR3 is CAGRQGSSSYNEQFF. CDR3 nucleotides: TGTGCCGGGAGACAGGGATCAAGCTCCTACAATGAGCAGTTCTTC. This chain uses TRBV30 with TRBJ2-1; the match to TRBD1 covers 7 bases. CDR1 is GTSNPN, CDR2 SVGIG, per germline (reference sequence). The CDR3 runs to 15 residues. Drawing the rest from reference TRBV30 and TRBJ2-1, the complete variable domain is SQTIHQWPATLVQPVGSPLSLECTVEGTSNPNLYWYRQAAGRGLQLLFYSVGIGQISSEVPQNLSASRPQDRQFILSSKKLLLSDSGFYLCAGRQGSSSYNEQFFGPGTRLTVL.